Listed here are 30 T cell receptor beta chains from one sample, sequenced in a study of shared clonotypes between healthy human individuals (TCRdb year 2020). Receptor libraries were prepared by the immunoSEQ multiplex PCR assay. Imported from immuneACCESS, the table was reduced by TCRdb to in-frame sequences with V and J called. These copies leave out some clones; in studies compared against another copy, an unresolved V gene accounts for under half, and the cause of the remainder is not known. In all, the sample holds approximately 2.5 million clones, and more than 80% of those were seen once. Roughly 0.13% of the sample belongs to the ten largest clones. Sequences were obtained from naive CD4+ T cells sorted from blood. Interpreted using the paper, the cell subset or site label stands for: CD45RA+ positively selected. The receptors stem from a man aged 18-30 years in good health.

V usage is TRBV7-2 and J usage is TRBJ2-3; D not resolved. V was cut by 0 bases and J by 4 bases, with 11 bases left in between. The CDR3 is made up of 15 amino acids. The germline CDR1 and CDR2 sequences are SGHTA and FQGNSA. DNA of the CDR3: TGTGCCAGCAGCTTAGCGCTCCTCGGGTCAGATACGCAGTATTTT. Its translation is CASSLALLGSDTQYF. The full variable domain, rest sourced from reference TRBV7-2 and TRBJ2-3, is GAGVSQSPSNKVTEKGKDVELRCDPISGHTALYWYRQSLGQGLEFLIYFQGNSAPDKSGLPSDRFSAERTGGSVSTLTIQRTQQEDSAVYLCASSLALLGSDTQYFGPGTRLTVL.

V and J are TRBV28 and TRBJ2-7, with D perhaps matching TRBD1 or TRBD2 (5 bases each). The V gene's germline CDR1 is MDHEN and CDR2 SYDVKM. This CDR3 has 13 residues. With 5 bases removed from V and 2 bases from J, the gap between germline ends came to 10 bases. The CDR3 spells CASSTTGPYEQYF. The CDR3 bases are TGTGCCAGCAGTACGACGGGACCCTACGAGCAGTACTTC. The full variable domain, in which reference TRBV28 and TRBJ2-7 provide the parts outside the CDR3, is DVKVTQSSRYLVKRTGEKVFLECVQDMDHENMFWYRQDPGLGLRLIYFSYDVKMKEKGDIPEGYSVSREKKERFSLILESASTNQTSMYLCASSTTGPYEQYFGPGTRLTVT.

The chain is built from TRBV11-2 and TRBJ2-1, with TRBD2 identical over 11 bases. Trimming took 4 bases from V and 0 from J; bases not matched to a gene: 11. CDR1 is SGHAT, CDR2 FQNNGV, per germline. This CDR3 has 19 residues. CDR3 sequence (DNA): TGTGCCAGCAGCTCAAACATCTTAACTAGCGGGAGCTCCTACAATGAGCAGTTCTTC. It is translated as CASSSNILTSGSSYNEQFF.

The rearrangement links TRBV6-5 to TRBJ2-5, with 7 bases lining up with TRBD2. J was trimmed by 9 bases and V by 10 bases; bases with no gene match: 17. The V gene's germline CDR1 is MNHEY and CDR2 SVGAGI. CDR3 size: 14 residues. CDR3 sequence: CATQGTPKSGAQYF. The CDR3 DNA reads as TGTGCCACCCAGGGCACACCTAAAAGCGGGGCCCAGTACTTC.

For this clone: The sample carries other DNA sequences with the same CDR3. The CDR3 here is CASSVGSGSSYNEQFF. DNA for the CDR3: TGTGCCAGCAGCGTAGGATCCGGGAGCTCCTACAATGAGCAGTTCTTC. V and J are TRBV9 and TRBJ2-1, with D possibly matching TRBD2 (6 bases). CDR3 size: 16 residues. V dropped 0 bases and J dropped 0 bases, with 10 bases sitting between them. Germline assignment: CDR1 SGDLS and CDR2 YYNGEE.

The DNA of the CDR3 is TGTGCCAGCAGCCCCTCGGGAGGGATGAACACTGAAGCTTTCTTT. Amino acid sequence: CASSPSGGMNTEAFF. The rearrangement uses TRBV11-2 and TRBJ1-1; no firm D call. The V and J ends lost 5 bases and 0 bases respectively, with 13 bases between them. Germline V gene sequence: CDR1 SGHAT, CDR2 FQNNGV. CDR3 length equals 15 residues. The complete variable domain, with remaining parts taken from reference TRBV11-2 and TRBJ1-1, reads EAGVAQSPRYKIIEKRQSVAFWCNPISGHATLYWYQQILGQGPKLLIQFQNNGVVDDSQLPKDRFSAERLKGVDSTLKIQPAKLEDSAVYLCASSPSGGMNTEAFFGQGTRLTVV.

This chain connects TRBV5-1 to TRBJ1-2; a weak D match, TRBD1 (5 bases). From germline, CDR1 is SGHRS and CDR2 YFSETQ. V gave up 5 bases and J gave up 3 bases, with 11 bases separating them. The CDR3 is 13 amino acids. Here the CDR3 DNA reads TGCGCCAGCAGGTTGACAGTGCACTATGGCTACACCTTC. Amino acids: CASRLTVHYGYTF.

In the case of this clone: Other nucleotide sequences in the sample specify the same CDR3. This chain connects TRBV5-1 to TRBJ1-3; D might be TRBD1 (6 bases). Per the germline V gene, CDR1 is SGHRS and CDR2 is YFSETQ. Trimming cost V 7 bases and J 1 base, with 15 bases left between them. There are 15 residues in the CDR3. For the CDR3, the DNA is TGCGCCAGCTCTCTAGCTACAGGGTCTGGAAACACCATATATTTT. Translating gives CASSLATGSGNTIYF.

The J gene is TRBJ2-3, the V gene TRBV10-3; D ambiguous. The CDR3 spans 14 residues. CDR1 is ENHRY, CDR2 SYGVKD, per germline. Deletions cut 7 bases from V and 4 bases from J, with 15 bases between. The CDR3 region has the DNA TGTGCCATCAACCCCTCTGGCGTGGCAGATACGCAGTATTTT. Translated, it gives CAINPSGVADTQYF.

The chain recombines TRBV6-5 with TRBJ1-1, with 7 bases identical to TRBD1. The junction had 5 bases not matched to a gene; V was cut back by 6 bases and J by 1 base. Germline loops: CDR1 MNHEY, CDR2 SVGAGI. This CDR3 has 14 residues. The CDR3 reads CASSPQGGNTEAFF. DNA for the CDR3: TGTGCCAGCAGCCCTCAGGGGGGGAACACTGAAGCTTTCTTT.

The J gene is TRBJ1-3, the V gene TRBV28; possible D gene TRBD1, 5 bases. The CDR3 consists of 15 residues. Trimming took off 2 bases at V and 3 bases at J, with 11 bases between the two ends. Germline V gives CDR1 MDHEN, CDR2 SYDVKM. The CDR3 region is CASSLQQGRGNTIYF. For the CDR3, the DNA is TGTGCCAGCAGTTTACAGCAGGGTCGTGGAAACACCATATATTTT.

This sequence joins TRBV4-3 and TRBJ1-1, with D tentatively TRBD1 (6 bases). Trimming pared 3 bases from V and 5 bases from J, leaving 25 bases between. CDR1 LGHNA and CDR2 YSLEER come from the germline V gene. The CDR3 is 18 amino acids. The CDR3 region has the DNA TGCGCCAGCAGCCAGGAAACCATAACAGTGGGGGGCGGGACTGAAGCTTTCTTT. Its protein is CASSQETITVGGGTEAFF.

The rearrangement links TRBV7-9 to TRBJ2-7; tentative D call: TRBD2 (6 bases). In germline, CDR1 is SEHNR, CDR2 FQNEAQ (reference sequence). Trimming took 5 bases from V and 0 from J, leaving 17 bases between them. The CDR3 consists of 16 residues. The CDR3 DNA reads as TGTGCCAGCAGCCTTACTGGGACTTCTACCTCCTACGAGCAGTACTTC. Protein product: CASSLTGTSTSYEQYF.

The rearrangement uses TRBV7-9 and TRBJ2-5; the match to TRBD2 covers 8 bases. CDR1 SEHNR and CDR2 FQNEAQ come from the germline V gene (reference sequence). The V gene end was trimmed by 5 bases and the J gene end by 3 bases; junction bases not matched to a gene: 8. This CDR3 is 15 amino acids long. The CDR3 loop is CASSQSTGGKETQYF. CDR3 coding DNA: TGTGCCAGCAGCCAATCCACGGGGGGGAAAGAGACCCAGTACTTC.

This chain connects TRBV7-2 to TRBJ1-1; maybe TRBD1 (6 bases). The CDR3 length is 13 residues. The V gene lost 5 bases and the J gene lost 0 bases, with 7 bases spanning the gap. CDR1 is SGHTA and CDR2 is FQGNSA in the germline V gene. The CDR3 nucleotides are TGTGCCAGCAGCCGACAGGTGAACACTGAAGCTTTCTTT. Protein sequence: CASSRQVNTEAFF.

The V gene is TRBV6-5, the J gene TRBJ2-3; the match to TRBD2 covers 7 bases. CDR3 length: 14 amino acids. Germline loops: CDR1 MNHEY, CDR2 SVGAGI. V was clipped by 2 bases and J by 8 bases; unmatched bases: 7. The CDR3 protein is CASSYGTIKGTQYF. The CDR3 region has the DNA TGTGCCAGCAGTTACGGGACTATCAAGGGTACGCAGTATTTT.

The chain joins TRBV5-1 to TRBJ2-3; no definite D call. Trimming left V 5 bases short and J 6 bases short, with 13 bases between. The CDR3 contains 13 residues. Looked up from germline, CDR1 is SGHRS and CDR2 is YFSETQ. This chain's CDR3 is CASSRLLRDTQYF. The DNA of the CDR3 is TGCGCCAGCAGTCGACTGCTGCGGGATACGCAGTATTTT.

Only one count was recorded for this clone. The rearrangement links TRBV7-8 to TRBJ1-2, with D perhaps TRBD1 (5 bases). CDR3 size: 15 residues. V was pared by 5 bases and J by 4 bases, with 17 bases between. Germline CDR1 reads SGHVS; CDR2 reads FQNEAQ. CDR3 loop: CASSPDILGTYGYTF. CDR3 nucleotide sequence: TGTGCCAGCAGCCCCGATATATTAGGGACCTATGGCTACACCTTC.

The chain has TRBV7-2 and TRBJ2-5, with D uncertain. This CDR3 comprises 15 residues. CDR1 and CDR2 from the germline V gene are SGHTA and FQGNSA. The germline V and J ends were trimmed by 1 base and 2 bases, with 11 bases remaining between them. CDR3 region: CASSLGWQSQETQYF. The CDR3 DNA reads as TGTGCCAGCAGCTTAGGGTGGCAGTCTCAAGAGACCCAGTACTTC.

This chain uses TRBV7-9 with TRBJ1-1; no clear D gene. Trimming cost V 1 base and J 0 bases, with 12 bases left between them. The CDR3 is 16 amino acids. Germline V lookup: CDR1 SEHNR, CDR2 FQNEAQ (reference sequence). CDR3 sequence (DNA): TGTGCCAGCAGCTTAGGGTCCTCTGGTATGAACACTGAAGCTTTCTTT. It translates to CASSLGSSGMNTEAFF. The full variable domain, with the rest looked up from reference TRBV7-9 and TRBJ1-1, is DTGVSQNPRHKITKRGQNVTFRCDPISEHNRLYWYRQTLGQGPEFLTYFQNEAQLEKSRLLSDRFSAERPKGSFSTLEIQRTEQGDSAMYLCASSLGSSGMNTEAFFGQGTRLTVV.

The chain couples TRBV30 to TRBJ1-2; D is undetermined. Germline lookup yields CDR1 GTSNPN and CDR2 SVGIG (reference sequence). Trimming cost V 2 bases and J 0 bases, with 13 bases left between them. This CDR3 is built from 15 residues. CDR3 sequence (DNA): TGTGCCTGGAGTCCCCCAGGTGGTTCTAACTATGGCTACACCTTC. Translating it yields CAWSPPGGSNYGYTF. Looking up the rest from reference TRBV30 and TRBJ1-2 gives the full variable domain: SQTIHQWPATLVQPVGSPLSLECTVEGTSNPNLYWYRQAAGRGLQLLFYSVGIGQISSEVPQNLSASRPQDRQFILSSKKLLLSDSGFYLCAWSPPGGSNYGYTFGSGTRLTVV.

This clone was recorded only once. The identical CDR3 is also encoded by other nucleotide sequences in the sample. The chain couples TRBV6-6 to TRBJ2-3; D is uncertain. Germline CDR1 reads MNHNY; CDR2 reads SVGAGI (reference sequence). CDR3 length: 12 amino acids. V lost 0 bases and J 6 bases, leaving 4 bases between the germline ends. The CDR3 spells CASSYSGDTQYF. The CDR3 coding sequence is TGTGCCAGCAGTTACTCTGGGGATACGCAGTATTTT.

This clone was observed a single time. This chain uses TRBV6-1 with TRBJ2-7, with D possibly TRBD1 on 7 matching bases. With 7 bases removed from V and 4 bases from J, the gap between germline ends came to 17 bases. Germline V gene sequence: CDR1 MNHNS, CDR2 SASEGT. The CDR3 consists of 14 residues. The DNA for the CDR3 is TGTGCCAGCAACCTGCGGGACAGATATTACGAGCAGTACTTC. It yields the protein CASNLRDRYYEQYF.

The genes are TRBV2 and TRBJ1-2; D call uncertain. Germline V gives CDR1 SNHLY, CDR2 FYNNEI. V was cut by 4 bases and J by 3 bases, with 9 bases left in between. The CDR3 runs 13 residues. The CDR3 here is CASSGGEDYGYTF. As DNA, the CDR3 is TGTGCCAGCAGTGGGGGTGAGGACTATGGCTACACCTTC. The full variable domain, in which reference TRBV2 and TRBJ1-2 provide the parts outside the CDR3, is EPEVTQTPSHQVTQMGQEVILRCVPISNHLYFYWYRQILGQKVEFLVSFYNNEISEKSEIFDDQFSVERPDGSNFTLKIRSTKLEDSAMYFCASSGGEDYGYTFGSGTRLTVV.

The V gene is TRBV7-2, the J gene TRBJ2-1; 9 bases map to TRBD2. CDR3 length equals 16 residues. V dropped 6 bases and J dropped 5; count of bases not matched to a gene: 11. Looked up from germline, CDR1 is SGHTA and CDR2 is FQGNSA. The CDR3 sequence is CASRQGLAGRDNEQFF. The CDR3 DNA sequence: TGTGCCAGCAGGCAGGGTCTAGCGGGAAGAGACAATGAGCAGTTCTTC.

A remark on this clone: Additional DNA sequences in this sample encode the identical CDR3. The V gene is TRBV11-2, the J gene TRBJ1-1; D is undetermined. The germline V gene encodes CDR1 SGHAT and CDR2 FQNNGV. Trimming removed 1 base from V and 4 bases from J, with 10 bases in between. The CDR3 sequence is 14 residues long. The CDR3 DNA sequence: TGTGCCAGCAGCTTAGGAATGGGGTCCACTGAAGCTTTCTTT. As protein: CASSLGMGSTEAFF.

The genes are TRBV18 and TRBJ1-1; D gene unclear. V dropped 1 base and J dropped 6 bases, with 9 bases sitting between them. Germline loops: CDR1 KGHSH, CDR2 LQKENI. The CDR3 sequence is 13 residues long. The CDR3 spells CASSPLVRPEAFF. The CDR3 region has the DNA TGTGCCAGCTCACCACTAGTGAGGCCTGAAGCTTTCTTT.

This chain links TRBV29-1 with TRBJ1-3, with D unclear. The CDR3 extends over 13 amino acids. Germline-derived CDR1 and CDR2 are SQVTM and ANQGSEA. The V gene lost 3 bases and the J gene lost 4 bases, with 10 bases spanning the gap. The CDR3, as DNA: TGCAGCGTTGAGTACGGGATCGGAAACACCATATATTTT. As protein: CSVEYGIGNTIYF.

The chain employs TRBV6-1 and TRBJ1-1; D ambiguous. Trimming stripped 2 bases from V and 3 bases from J, with 13 bases between. CDR3 length: 15 amino acids. CDR1 and CDR2 (germline): MNHNS, SASEGT. As DNA, the CDR3 is TGTGCCAGCAGTGAAACCCGAGGGCGGTACACTGAAGCTTTCTTT. As protein: CASSETRGRYTEAFF.

The rearrangement links TRBV27 to TRBJ2-2, with TRBD1 matching 10 bases. The CDR3 covers 16 residues. CDR1 and CDR2 from the germline V gene are MNHEY and SMNVEV (reference sequence). The V segment lost 2 bases and the J segment 6 bases; nucleotides outside the gene matches: 6. The CDR3 bases are TGTGCCAGCAGTTTAGCCGGGACAGGGGAATCCGGGGAGCTGTTTTTT. Translated: CASSLAGTGESGELFF.